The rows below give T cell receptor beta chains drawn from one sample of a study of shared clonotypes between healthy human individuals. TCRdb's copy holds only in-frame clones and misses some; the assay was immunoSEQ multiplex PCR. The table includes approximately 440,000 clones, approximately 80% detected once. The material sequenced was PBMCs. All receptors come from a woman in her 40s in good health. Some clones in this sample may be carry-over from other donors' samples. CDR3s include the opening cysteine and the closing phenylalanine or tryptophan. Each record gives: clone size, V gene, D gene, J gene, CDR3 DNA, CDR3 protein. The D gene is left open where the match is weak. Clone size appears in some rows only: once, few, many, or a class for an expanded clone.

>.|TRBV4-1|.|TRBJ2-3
TGCGCCAGCAGCCAACACCCTAGCGTGCCAGATACGCAGTATTTT
CASSQHPSVPDTQYF
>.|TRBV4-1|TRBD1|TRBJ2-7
TGCGCCAGCAGCCAACTTCCGGGACAGGGTACCTACGAGCAGTACTTC
CASSQLPGQGTYEQYF
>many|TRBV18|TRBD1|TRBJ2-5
TGTGCCAGCACGGACAGGGGGGTCCAGTACTTC
CASTDRGVQYF
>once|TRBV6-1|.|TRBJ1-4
TGTGCCAGCAGTACAATTCAGGTTGGGGAAAAACTGTTTTTT
CASSTIQVGEKLFF
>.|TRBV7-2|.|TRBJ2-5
TGTGCCAGCAGCAGGCCGAGACCAGAGACCCAGTACTTC
CASSRPRPETQYF
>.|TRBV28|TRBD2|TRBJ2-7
TGTGCCAGCAGTTTCCGGCCGGGACTACAACTCTCCTACGAGCAGTACTTC
CASSFRPGLQLSYEQYF
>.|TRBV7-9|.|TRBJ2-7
TGTGCCAGCAGCCCGACAGGATACGAGCAGTACTTC
CASSPTGYEQYF
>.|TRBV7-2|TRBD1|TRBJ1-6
TGTGCCAGCAGGCGACAGGGGGCCTATAATTCACCCCTCCACTTT
CASRRQGAYNSPLHF
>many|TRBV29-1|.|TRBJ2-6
TGCAGCGTTCAGGGTACTGGGGCCAACGTCCTGACTTTC
CSVQGTGANVLTF
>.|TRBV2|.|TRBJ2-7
TGTGCCAGCGGTCCGGGAGTAGGGCAGTACTTC
CASGPGVGQYF
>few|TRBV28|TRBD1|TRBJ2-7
TGTGCCAGCAGGGGACAGGGTTCCTACGGGCAGTACTTC
CASRGQGSYGQYF
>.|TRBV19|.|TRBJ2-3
TGTGCCAGTAGTATAGACGCGGGGTACAACACAGATACGCAGTATTTT
CASSIDAGYNTDTQYF
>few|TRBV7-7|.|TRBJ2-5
TGTGCTAGCAGCTTAGGCGGAGGAGGGTTGGAGACCCAGTACTTC
CASSLGGGGLETQYF
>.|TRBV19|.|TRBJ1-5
TGTGCCAGTAGCGTCGGGGCGCCTAGCAATCAGCCCCAGCATTTT
CASSVGAPSNQPQHF
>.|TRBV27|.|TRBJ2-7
TGTGCCAGCAGAGTGGAGCGGAATACCTACGAGCAGTACTTC
CASRVERNTYEQYF
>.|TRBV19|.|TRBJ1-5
TGTGCCAGTAGTCTTCAGGATTGGGAACAGCCCCAGCATTTT
CASSLQDWEQPQHF
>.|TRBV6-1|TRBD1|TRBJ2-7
TGTGCCAGCAGTCAAGGGTATGGACAGGGGGCCTACGAGCAGTACTTC
CASSQGYGQGAYEQYF
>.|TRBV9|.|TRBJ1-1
TGTGCCAGCAGTCACGCCGTGAACACTGAAGCTTTCTTT
CASSHAVNTEAFF
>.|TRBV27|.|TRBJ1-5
TGTGCCAGCAGTCCCCGCGGTTTAGGGTATAGCAATCAGCCCCAGCATTTT
CASSPRGLGYSNQPQHF
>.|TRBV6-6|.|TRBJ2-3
TGTGCCAGCAGTTACGCAGATGATACGCAGTATTTT
CASSYADDTQYF